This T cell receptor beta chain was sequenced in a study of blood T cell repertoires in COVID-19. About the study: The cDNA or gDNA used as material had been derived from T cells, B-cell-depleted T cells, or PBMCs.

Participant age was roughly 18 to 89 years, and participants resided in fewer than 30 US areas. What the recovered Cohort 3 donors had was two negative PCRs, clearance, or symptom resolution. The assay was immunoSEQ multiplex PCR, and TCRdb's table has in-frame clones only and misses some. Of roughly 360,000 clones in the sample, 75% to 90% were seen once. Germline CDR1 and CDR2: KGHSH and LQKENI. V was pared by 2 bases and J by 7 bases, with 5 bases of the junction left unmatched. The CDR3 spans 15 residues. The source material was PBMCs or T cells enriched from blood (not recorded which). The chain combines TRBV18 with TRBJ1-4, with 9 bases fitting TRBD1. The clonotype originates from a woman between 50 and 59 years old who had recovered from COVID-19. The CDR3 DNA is TGTGCCAGCTCACCAGGGTTACAGGGGGCTGAAAAACTGTTTTTT. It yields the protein CASSPGLQGAEKLFF.